The clone carrying this T cell receptor (beta chain) was observed a few times. Antigen unknown. The junction departs from germline at one end; a sequencing error may be responsible. The data were obtained in a study of cytomegalovirus exposure and HLA in healthy donors. CDR3 length: 16 residues. Germline loops: CDR1 SSHAT, CDR2 FNYEAQ (reference sequence). Study-wide results and caveats: Association with HLA alleles at 0.05 false discovery rate was found for 15,000 or so TCR beta sequences in a later analysis.

A multiplex PCR was run with 60 Vbeta primers and 13 Jbeta primers. TCRdb's copy holds only in-frame clones and misses some; the assay was immunoSEQ multiplex PCR. The table includes under 250,000 clones, over 65% detected once. The material sequenced was PBMCs. This sequence joins TRBV7-7 and TRBJ2-5, with 14 bases aligning to TRBD2. The receptor comes from a man between 18 and 29 years old in good health and CMV-seronegative. CDR3 amino acids: CASSLGRLAGGETQYF. In DNA form, the CDR3 reads TGTGCTAGCAGCTTAGGCCGACTAGCGGGGGGGGAGACCCAGTACTTC.